Sequencing of this TCR beta chain was carried out in a study of identical twins. Study observations and caveats: Weaker excess twin sharing was observed in beta out-of-frame sequences. Invariant populations such as MAIT and iNKT cells could partly muddle zero-insertion analyses.

TCRdb reprocessed the 5' RACE reads via MiXCR and lists one record per CDR3 protein. The table shows 250,000 or so distinct CDR3 sequences, with 7.5% occurring only once. About this clonotype: Its antigen is currently unknown.

The CDR3 runs 15 residues. With 4 bases removed from V and 3 bases from J, the gap between germline ends came to 15 bases. Looked up from germline, CDR1 is MGHRA and CDR2 is YSYEKL. The same sample was also used in a study of yellow fever vaccine responses in identical twins.

The sample taken for sequencing was CD8+ T cells sorted from blood. The J gene is TRBJ1-1, the V gene TRBV4-1, with a possible D match to TRBD1 (5 bases). The clonotype was recovered from a young woman in good health. CDR3 sequence reads: CASSRPSQGHTEAFF. The CDR3 coding sequence is TGCGCCAGCAGCCGCCCATCCCAGGGACACACTGAAGCTTTCTTT.